This TCR beta chain came from a study of blood T cell repertoires in COVID-19. Study at large: COVID-19 samples, acute and convalescent, were from the United States, Italy and Spain. Sources were T cells, B-cell-depleted T cells, or PBMCs; the material itself was cDNA or gDNA.

The germline V gene has CDR1 SGHDT and CDR2 YYEEEE. V was clipped by 0 bases and J by 1 base, with 11 bases between them. This CDR3 has 16 amino acids. Original data processing: Quantification of nucleated cells was approximated via reference gene primer amplification. Here immunoSEQ multiplex PCR was the method, and the copy in TCRdb shows in-frame clones only, minus some. The D gene and trimming were derived from the DNA, and the V and J assignments and clone size from that table. The data hold 50,000 to 70,000 clones, with 75% to 90% observed a single time. V usage is TRBV5-6 and J usage is TRBJ1-5, with a possible D match to TRBD1 (6 bases). This clonotype was sampled from a human donor with active COVID-19. The donor label of this sample is uncertain. Sequencing input: peripheral blood. The CDR3 sequence: CASSLGQGRSNQPQHF. CDR3 coding DNA: TGTGCCAGCAGCTTGGGGCAGGGGAGAAGCAATCAGCCCCAGCATTTT.